This T cell receptor beta chain was recorded in a study of cytomegalovirus exposure and HLA in healthy donors. Notes on the study in general: Most of the CMV-associated TCR beta chains (in a later analysis) appeared to be HLA-restricted. Previously analyzed data showed that most TCR beta V segments were productive at a frequency of about 87% or about 30%.

Points on this clone: What it binds is unknown. The junction differs from germline at one of its ends, possibly a read error.

Germline CDR1 reads SGHVS; CDR2 reads FQNEAQ. This CDR3 spans 14 amino acids. The PCR used 60 Vbeta and 13 Jbeta primers. Sequencing used immunoSEQ multiplex PCR; TCRdb keeps in-frame clones, though not all of them. Its listing shows 91,000 or so clones. This sequence originates from a woman under 40 in good health and CMV-seronegative. The specimen was PBMCs. V usage is TRBV7-8 and J usage is TRBJ2-2, with D perhaps TRBD2 (5 bases). This CDR3 reads CASSPDMNTGELLF. CDR3 nucleotide sequence: TGTGCCAGCAGCCCCGACATGAACACCGGGGAGCTGCTTTTT.